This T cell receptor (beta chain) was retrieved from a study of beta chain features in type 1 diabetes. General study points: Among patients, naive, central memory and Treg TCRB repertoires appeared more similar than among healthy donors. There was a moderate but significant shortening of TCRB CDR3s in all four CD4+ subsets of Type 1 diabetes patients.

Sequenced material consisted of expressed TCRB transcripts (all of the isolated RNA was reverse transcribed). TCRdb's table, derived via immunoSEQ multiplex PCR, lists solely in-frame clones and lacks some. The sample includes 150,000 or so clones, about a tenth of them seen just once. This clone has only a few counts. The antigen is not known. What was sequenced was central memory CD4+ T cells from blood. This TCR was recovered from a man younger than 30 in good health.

CDR3 DNA: TGTGCCAGCAGTAACAGGGGCAATCAGCCCCAGCATTTT. Amino acid sequence: CASSNRGNQPQHF. The gene calls are TRBV6-5 and TRBJ1-5, with a weak D call TRBD1 (6 bases). This CDR3 spans 13 amino acids. Germline V gives CDR1 MNHEY, CDR2 SVGAGI. V shed 5 bases and J shed 2 bases, with 7 bases lying between them.